In this sample, the clone carrying this T cell receptor beta chain turned up a few times. The antigen is unknown. Sequencing used immunoSEQ multiplex PCR; TCRdb keeps in-frame clones, though not all of them. The top ten hold about 1.5% of the sample, which has about 1 million clones, around four fifths seen once. The sample comes from a study of shared clonotypes between healthy human individuals. Study overall: Donors were two women and three men aged 18 to 49.

This CDR3 spans 15 amino acids. CDR1 and CDR2 from the germline V gene are GTSNPN and SVGIG (reference sequence). V lost 0 bases and J lost 6, with 18 bases in between. Study results and caveats: Shared clonotypes: 4.5% to 5% naive CD4, around 3.7% naive CD8, about 2.2% memory CD4, roughly 0.4% memory CD8.

This chain links TRBV30 with TRBJ2-7; D is perhaps TRBD2 (6 bases). The origin of this receptor is a young man in good health. The sequencing input was memory CD4+ T cells sorted from blood. Sample subset: CD45RA-negative fraction. This chain's CDR3 is CAWSVPAGSLGEQYF. As DNA, the CDR3 is TGTGCCTGGAGTGTACCGGCGGGGAGCCTCGGCGAGCAGTACTTC.